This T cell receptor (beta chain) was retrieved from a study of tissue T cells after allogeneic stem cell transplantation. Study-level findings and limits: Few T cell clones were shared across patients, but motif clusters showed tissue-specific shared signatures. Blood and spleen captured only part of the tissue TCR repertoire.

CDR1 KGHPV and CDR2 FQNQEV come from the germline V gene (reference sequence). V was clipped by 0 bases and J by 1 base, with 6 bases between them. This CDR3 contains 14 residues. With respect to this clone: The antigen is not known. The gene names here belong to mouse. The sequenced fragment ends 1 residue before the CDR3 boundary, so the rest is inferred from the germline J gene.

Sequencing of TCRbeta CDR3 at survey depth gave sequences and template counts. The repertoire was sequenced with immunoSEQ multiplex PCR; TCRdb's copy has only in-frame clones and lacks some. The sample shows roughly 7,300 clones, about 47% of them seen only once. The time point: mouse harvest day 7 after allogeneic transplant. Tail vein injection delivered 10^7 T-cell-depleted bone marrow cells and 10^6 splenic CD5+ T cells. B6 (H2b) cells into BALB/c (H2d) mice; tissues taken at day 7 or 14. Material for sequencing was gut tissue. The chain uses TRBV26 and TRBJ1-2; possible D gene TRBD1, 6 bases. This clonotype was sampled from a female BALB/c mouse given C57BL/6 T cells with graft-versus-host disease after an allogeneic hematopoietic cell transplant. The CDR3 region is CASSLSGQNSDYTF. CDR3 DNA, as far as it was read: TGTGCCAGCAGTCTGTCGGGACAAAACTCCGACTACACC.